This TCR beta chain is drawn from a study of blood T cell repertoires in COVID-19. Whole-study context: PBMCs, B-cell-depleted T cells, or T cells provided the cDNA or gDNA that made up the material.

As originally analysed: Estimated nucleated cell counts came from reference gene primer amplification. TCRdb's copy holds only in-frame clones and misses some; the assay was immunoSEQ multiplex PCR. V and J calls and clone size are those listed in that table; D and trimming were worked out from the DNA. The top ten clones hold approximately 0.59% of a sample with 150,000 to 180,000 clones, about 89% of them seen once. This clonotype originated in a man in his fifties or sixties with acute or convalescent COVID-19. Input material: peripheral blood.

The CDR3 nucleotides are TGCAGTGCTAGTGATAGCGGGGGGGCGATGGAGACCCAGTACTTC. Its protein product is CSASDSGGAMETQYF. This chain links TRBV20-1 with TRBJ2-5, with 11 bases matching TRBD2. This CDR3 has 15 amino acids. Germline V CDR1 and CDR2: DFQATT, SNEGSKA (reference sequence). V was pared by 3 bases and J by 5 bases, with 8 bases of the junction left unmatched.